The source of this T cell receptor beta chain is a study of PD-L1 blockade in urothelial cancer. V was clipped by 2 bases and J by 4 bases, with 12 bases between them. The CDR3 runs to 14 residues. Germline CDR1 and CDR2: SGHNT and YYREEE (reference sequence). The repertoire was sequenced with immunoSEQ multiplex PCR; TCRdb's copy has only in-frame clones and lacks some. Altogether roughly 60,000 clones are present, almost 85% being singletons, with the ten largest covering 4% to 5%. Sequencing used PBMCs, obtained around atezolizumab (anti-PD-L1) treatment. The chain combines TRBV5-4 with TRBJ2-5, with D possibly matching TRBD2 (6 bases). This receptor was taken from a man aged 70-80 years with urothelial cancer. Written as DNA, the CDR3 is TGTGCCAGCAGCTTATCGGTAGCGGCAGAGACCCAGTACTTC. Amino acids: CASSLSVAAETQYF.